Below are 17 T cell receptor beta chains sequenced from a single sample in a study of CD4 T cell repertoires in COVID-19. Clones were read by immunoSEQ multiplex PCR, and TCRdb kept only the in-frame ones, dropping some. The sample lists approximately 75,000 clones, 83% occurring once. This sample comprised CD4+ T cells from peripheral blood, obtained after recovery from COVID-19. These receptors were obtained from a human donor who had COVID-19.

This chain links TRBV10-1 with TRBJ2-6; D call uncertain. Germline lookup yields CDR1 WNHNN and CDR2 SYGVQD (reference sequence). This CDR3 has 13 amino acids. V was clipped by 8 bases and J by 1 base, with 6 bases between them. CDR3 sequence reads: CASGTSGANVLTF. CDR3 bases: TGCGCCAGCGGAACATCTGGGGCCAACGTCCTGACTTTC.

CDR3 DNA sequence: TGTGCCAGCAGCTGGCCCCGGGGGGTCCGGTCGGACGGAGAGCAGTACTTC. Encoded protein: CASSWPRGVRSDGEQYF. The chain uses TRBV7-2 and TRBJ2-7, with 7 positions matching TRBD2. The CDR3 consists of 17 residues. V lost 4 bases and J lost 7; bases outside the gene matches: 19. Germline V CDR1 and CDR2: SGHTA, FQGNSA.

The chain has TRBV2 and TRBJ1-4, with D unclear. Germline CDR1 reads SNHLY; CDR2 reads FYNNEI. The length of the CDR3 is 14 residues. V was cut by 5 bases and J by 0 bases, with 7 bases left in between. In nucleotides, the CDR3 is TGTGCCAGCAGTCGCGGGGCAACTAATGAAAAACTGTTTTTT. Translated: CASSRGATNEKLFF.

The chain carries TRBV6-5 and TRBJ1-2, with 9 bases matching TRBD1. V trimming: 4 bases; J trimming: 4 bases; junction bases outside the gene matches: 7. The germline V gene encodes CDR1 MNHEY and CDR2 SVGAGI. The CDR3 length is 15 residues. CDR3 loop: CASSSWDRESYGYTF. For the CDR3, the DNA is TGTGCCAGCAGTTCGTGGGACAGGGAAAGCTATGGCTACACCTTC.

The chain has TRBV19 and TRBJ1-1; 8 bases map to TRBD1. J gave up 11 bases and V 6 bases, and 8 bases lay outside the gene matches. Germline CDR1 and CDR2: LNHDA and SQIVND (reference sequence). This CDR3 is built from 12 residues. CDR3 amino acids: CASRGQGAQAFF. CDR3 DNA sequence: TGTGCCAGTAGGGGGCAGGGGGCGCAGGCTTTCTTT.

This rearrangement joins TRBV5-4 to TRBJ1-2; the D is unclear. The V end lost 1 base, the J end lost 2 bases, and 12 bases lay between the germline ends. This CDR3 is built from 15 residues. CDR1 and CDR2 (germline): SGHNT, YYREEE (reference sequence). The CDR3 nucleotides read TGTGCCAGCAGCTTGAGTCAGCAGGTGAACTATGGCTACACCTTC. This encodes CASSLSQQVNYGYTF.

This clone turned up a few times. V gene TRBV7-7 combines with J gene TRBJ1-3; maybe TRBD1 (6 bases). The CDR3 totals 15 residues. Deletions cut 5 bases from V and 1 base from J, with 12 bases between. The germline V gene has CDR1 SSHAT and CDR2 FNYEAQ (reference sequence). DNA for the CDR3: TGTGCCAGCAGCCGACAGGCAGGTTCTGGAAACACCATATATTTT. It encodes CASSRQAGSGNTIYF.

The rearrangement joins TRBV27 to TRBJ2-7; TRBD2 matches at 15 bases. Germline CDR1 is MNHEY and CDR2 is SMNVEV (reference sequence). This CDR3 contains 18 residues. V lost 3 bases to trimming and J lost 3 bases; unmatched junction nucleotides: 9. The CDR3 region is CASSLRGLAGGTHYEQYF. CDR3 nucleotides: TGTGCCAGCAGTTTGAGGGGACTAGCGGGGGGAACCCACTACGAGCAGTACTTC.

This sequence joins TRBV11-2 and TRBJ1-6, with D maybe TRBD1 (6 bases). The germline CDR1 and CDR2 sequences are SGHAT and FQNNGV. V lost 1 base to trimming and J lost 10 bases, with 14 bases between them. This CDR3 region has 15 residues. This CDR3 reads CASSLGGGGRSPLHF. The CDR3 nucleotides are TGTGCCAGCAGCTTAGGGGGCGGGGGGCGATCACCCCTCCACTTT.

The V gene is TRBV19, the J gene TRBJ1-4, with D tentatively TRBD1 (5 bases). The CDR3 covers 15 residues. V shed 5 bases and J shed 0 bases, with 10 bases lying between them. CDR1 is LNHDA, CDR2 SQIVND, per germline (reference sequence). In DNA, the CDR3 is TGTGCCAGTAGTGGGGCGCAGCCAACTAATGAAAAACTGTTTTTT. It specifies CASSGAQPTNEKLFF.

This clone has just one count. CDR3 DNA: TGTGCCAGCAGCTTATATGGATACGAGCAGTACTTC. Translated: CASSLYGYEQYF. The V call is TRBV7-2, the J call TRBJ2-7; D gene uncertain. The CDR3 loop spans 12 amino acids. Germline V lookup: CDR1 SGHTA, CDR2 FQGNSA. Between the trimmed V and J ends, which lost 2 bases and 4 bases, there was a span of 6 bases.

The rearrangement joins TRBV30 to TRBJ2-5, with D perhaps matching TRBD1 (6 bases). CDR1 GTSNPN and CDR2 SVGIG come from the germline V gene (reference sequence). The CDR3 runs 15 residues. Trimming stripped 0 bases from V and 4 bases from J, with 15 bases between. This chain's CDR3 is CAWSVPFLTGETQYF. The CDR3 DNA reads as TGTGCCTGGAGTGTTCCGTTTCTGACAGGAGAGACCCAGTACTTC.

In DNA, the CDR3 is TGTGCCAGCAGTTTAGCGGCAGTCTATAATTCACCCCTCCACTTT. Protein: CASSLAAVYNSPLHF. V usage is TRBV27 and J usage is TRBJ1-6; no definite D call. The germline V and J ends were trimmed by 2 bases and 3 bases, with 8 bases remaining between them. Per the germline V gene, CDR1 is MNHEY and CDR2 is SMNVEV (reference sequence). This CDR3 has 15 amino acids.

This clone has a single count. The chain has TRBV6-1 and TRBJ1-2; unclear D gene. V lost 0 bases and J 4 bases, leaving 12 bases between the germline ends. The CDR3 sequence is 15 residues long. Germline lookup yields CDR1 MNHNS and CDR2 SASEGT. CDR3 loop: CASSEAQWSGYGYTF. In DNA, the CDR3 is TGTGCCAGCAGTGAAGCGCAGTGGTCGGGCTATGGCTACACCTTC.

V usage is TRBV14 and J usage is TRBJ2-7; D call uncertain. Looked up from germline, CDR1 is SGHDN and CDR2 is FVKESK. The V gene lost 1 base and the J gene lost 11 bases, with 15 bases spanning the gap. This CDR3 spans 13 amino acids. CDR3 sequence: CASSQVLGMKEYF. The CDR3 DNA sequence: TGTGCCAGCAGCCAAGTTCTGGGGATGAAGGAGTACTTC. Variable domain in full (rest from reference TRBV14 and TRBJ2-7): EAGVTQFPSHSVIEKGQTVTLRCDPISGHDNLYWYRRVMGKEIKFLLHFVKESKQDESGMPNNRFLAERTGGTYSTLKVQPAELEDSGVYFCASSQVLGMKEYFGPGTRLTVT.

The V and J genes are TRBV11-2 and TRBJ2-3; no clear D gene. The CDR3 is 15 amino acids. Germline V gives CDR1 SGHAT, CDR2 FQNNGV. V lost 3 bases, J lost 2 bases, and 12 bases lay in between. CDR3 loop: CASSFNPANTDTQYF. CDR3 DNA sequence: TGTGCCAGCAGCTTTAACCCAGCTAACACAGATACGCAGTATTTT.

V is TRBV10-3 and J is TRBJ2-5; D possibly corresponds to TRBD1 (5 bases). V was shortened by 3 bases and J by 2 bases, with 10 bases between the two germline ends. Germline assignment: CDR1 ENHRY and CDR2 SYGVKD. This CDR3 is built from 14 residues. The CDR3 DNA is TGTGCCATCAGTGATTCGACAGAACAAGAGACCCAGTACTTC. It encodes CAISDSTEQETQYF.